This T cell receptor (beta chain) was profiled in a study of human T cells and chemical hapten exposure (dated by TCRdb to the early 2020s). A note on the overall study: For sensitization, 2% DPC in acetone was applied to a 2 cm by 2 cm area of upper inner arm skin. Patients additionally received weekly therapeutic DPC doses to the scalp throughout the roughly 25-week study period. Patch testing was done on the upper back using Finn chambers containing 0.01% DPC, and results were scored after 6 days according to International Contact Dermatitis Research Group standards. Most of the patients in the cohort were female, and the cohort covered alopecia areata with under or over 50% scalp involvement, alopecia totalis and alopecia universalis. Libraries were combined into a pool for sequencing, and differences in TCR yield between samples came mainly from small differences in library volumes within the pool. The study tracked peripheral blood TCR repertoire changes in vivo during primary and secondary sensitization to the hapten diphenylcyclopropenone (DPC) in alopecia patients. Patient blood was sampled pre-sensitization (week 0) and at 2, 6 and about 24 weeks after DPC sensitization. Under 30 alopecia patients gave blood for TCR sequencing at one to four time points (pre-sensitization, 2, 6 and 24 weeks). On the study overall, not on this receptor specifically: After repeated subsampling, changes were observed in the strength of the expansion versus patch-test correlation and in the threshold at which the correlation became significant. The number of TCRs above 1 in 1000 frequency did not change with DPC sensitization; there was no evidence of global repertoire structure alterations. Significantly more large CDR3 similarity clusters were formed by expanded TCRs than by pre-sensitization or healthy control sets, consistent with antigen-driven responses. All patients had alopecia, a presumed autoimmune disease, so their immune response might differ from that of healthy individuals. Patch test score was positively correlated with the number of PT1 expanded TCRs, with significance at thresholds 8, 16 and 32 but not at 4.

The library was generated by RACE. The instrument was a NextSeq 500. During library preparation, unique molecular identifiers were attached to individual cDNA molecules so that TCRs could be counted quantitatively and reproducibly. Both TCR alpha and TCR beta chains were sequenced from each blood RNA sample. The study's processing was this. Samples had a median of roughly 99,000 TCRs, with a range from roughly 23,224 to 700,000. V, J and CDR3 annotation of the TCR reads was performed with the Decombinator software suite. For the PS versus PT1 abundance plots, all samples were subsampled to the same number of TCRs (28,000). TCRs were defined as expanded if absent before sensitization and observed at least eight times at the 2-week time point. TCRdb passed the public sequencing reads through fastp at Q25 and MiXCR, retaining productive beta sequences. All rows with the same CDR3 protein become a single entry with the most common DNA and genes. In this record, the V and J calls reflect TCRdb's handling and not the investigators' own analysis. This sample lists about 98,000 distinct CDR3 sequences; 10% to 11% were detected once. In total, the top ten clones hold about 3% of the sample.

Based on the germline V gene, the CDR1 and CDR2 sequences are LGHNA and YNFKEQ. The CDR3 totals 17 residues, both ends included. Only the CDR3 portion is preserved as DNA: 51 bases, with reading frame beginning at the first base. V and J are truncated by 0 bases and 2 bases respectively, leaving an intervening sequence of 15 bases. Reading the label with the study, this specimen's time point is: pre-sensitization, week 0. This specimen's treatment or condition label, per the study, means: therapeutic diphenylcyclopropenone sensitization with weekly scalp DPC. At every patch-test visit, the blood draw took place before the patch test was put on. Patients were considered eligible if aged 18 to 70, diagnosed with alopecia and deemed suitable for DPC therapy, and patients were excluded if pregnant. Unfractionated whole blood was collected in Tempus Blood RNA tubes, and total RNA was extracted from that blood.

Note on this clonotype: Its antigen remains unidentified. Without the conserved terminal phenylalanine or tryptophan, this CDR3 likely stems from a read error.

This specimen was whole blood, taken in connection with sensitization to the hapten diphenylcyclopropenone (DPC). Recombination connected TRBV4-2 to TRBJ2-3; the D gene is not confidently resolved. This receptor was taken from a woman aged 55-69 years with alopecia areata. Some clones in this sample may be carry-over from other donors' samples. The CDR3 loop reads CASSQEKASDPTDTQYS. The nucleotide sequence reads TGTGCCAGCAGCCAAGAGAAGGCTAGTGACCCCACAGATACGCAGTATTCT.